Following are 13 T cell receptor beta chains from one sample sequenced in a study of blood T cell repertoires in COVID-19. Here immunoSEQ multiplex PCR was the method, and the copy in TCRdb shows in-frame clones only, minus some. This table has fewer than 200,000 clones, roughly 86% appearing once. The sequencing sample was made of peripheral blood. The receptors were gathered from a middle-aged man with active or convalescent COVID-19.

The chain couples TRBV7-9 to TRBJ2-1, with D perhaps matching TRBD2 (6 bases). The CDR3 extends over 15 amino acids. Between the trimmed V and J ends, which lost 1 base and 3 bases, there was a span of 10 bases. CDR1 is SEHNR, CDR2 FQNEAQ, per germline (reference sequence). The chain's CDR3 is CASSLGLALYNEQFF. CDR3 coding DNA: TGTGCCAGCAGCTTAGGTCTAGCGCTCTACAATGAGCAGTTCTTC.

This rearrangement joins TRBV19 to TRBJ2-2, with 7 bases aligning to TRBD1. Germline values: CDR1 LNHDA, CDR2 SQIVND (reference sequence). J was trimmed by 4 bases and V by 5 bases; bases with no gene match: 4. The CDR3 has 14 amino acids. This CDR3 is CASSVQGRTGELFF. The CDR3 coding sequence is TGTGCCAGTAGTGTACAGGGGCGCACCGGGGAGCTGTTTTTT.

The chain carries TRBV4-2 and TRBJ2-3, with 7 positions matching TRBD2. The V gene's germline CDR1 is LGHNA and CDR2 YNFKEQ. This CDR3 comprises 16 residues. Unmatched junction bases numbered 9, after V lost 5 bases and J lost 1 base. This CDR3 is CASSSTMAGGTDTQYF. The CDR3 nucleotides are TGTGCCAGCAGCTCTACCATGGCGGGGGGCACAGATACGCAGTATTTT.

Of note for this clone: The junction departs from germline at one end; a sequencing error may be responsible. CDR3 nucleotide sequence: TGTGCCAGCAGCGGTAGACAGGGTCAGCACTTC. Its translation is CASSGRQGQHF. The chain is built from TRBV7-2 and TRBJ1-2, with 7 bases that match TRBD1. This CDR3 is 11 amino acids long. From germline, CDR1 is SGHTA and CDR2 FQGNSA. Looking up the rest from reference TRBV7-2 and TRBJ1-2 gives the full variable domain: GAGVSQSPSNKVTEKGKDVELRCDPISGHTALYWYRQSLGQGLEFLIYFQGNSAPDKSGLPSDRFSAERTGGSVSTLTIQRTQQEDSAVYLCASSGRQGQHFGSGTRLTVV.

This clone was seen just once. The chain carries TRBV5-1 and TRBJ1-1; TRBD1 matches 9 bases. With 3 bases clipped from V and 8 bases from J, the junction kept 8 bases outside the gene matches. The germline CDR1 and CDR2 sequences are SGHRS and YFSETQ. The CDR3 totals 14 residues. CDR3 sequence (DNA): TGCGCCAGCAGCTCCCTAACAGGGGGCCGGGAAGCTTTCTTT. This translates into CASSSLTGGREAFF.

This chain joins TRBV11-1 and TRBJ1-6; 9 bases are a match to TRBD1. This CDR3 has 15 residues. Germline loops: CDR1 SGHAT, CDR2 FQDESV (reference sequence). V was clipped by 5 bases and J by 6 bases; unmatched bases: 5. CDR3 amino acids: CASSRTGDRNSPLHF. The CDR3 bases are TGTGCCAGCAGCAGGACAGGGGACCGTAATTCACCCCTCCACTTT.

V is TRBV5-4 and J is TRBJ1-2; D unclear. Between the trimmed V and J ends, which lost 2 bases and 2 bases, there was a span of 10 bases. Germline-derived CDR1 and CDR2 are SGHNT and YYREEE (reference sequence). The CDR3 totals 14 residues. CDR3 in DNA: TGTGCCAGCAGCTTTCCCACGGGGAACTATGGCTACACCTTC. This encodes CASSFPTGNYGYTF.

The CDR3, as DNA: TGTGCCAGCGCCGGGACAGACAATGAGCAGTTCTTC. Translated, it gives CASAGTDNEQFF. The J gene is TRBJ2-1, the V gene TRBV12-3 or TRBV12-4, with TRBD1 matching 7 bases. The CDR3 loop spans 12 amino acids. Trimming removed 8 bases from V and 5 bases from J; junction bases left unmatched: 3.

This chain links TRBV4-3 with TRBJ2-7, with D perhaps matching TRBD2 (5 bases). The CDR3 extends over 14 amino acids. Trimming shortened V by 0 bases and J by 2 bases, and 8 bases separated the two germline ends. Per germline, CDR1 LGHNA and CDR2 YSLEER. CDR3 bases: TGCGCCAGCAGCCAAGAGACCGGGACCTACGAGCAGTACTTC. Protein product: CASSQETGTYEQYF.

The chain uses TRBV2 and TRBJ1-2; D gene unclear. This CDR3 spans 14 amino acids. The germline CDR1 and CDR2 sequences are SNHLY and FYNNEI. The germline V and J ends were trimmed by 5 bases and 0 bases, with 10 bases remaining between them. In DNA, the CDR3 is TGTGCCAGCAGTAGCACCGAAGCTAACTATGGCTACACCTTC. It yields the protein CASSSTEANYGYTF.

The CDR3 reads CSVQNSQGVGGYTF. The CDR3 DNA follows: TGCAGCGTTCAAAACTCTCAGGGGGTAGGTGGCTACACCTTC. The chain carries TRBV29-1 and TRBJ1-2; 7 bases are a match to TRBD1. This CDR3 spans 14 amino acids. The trim removed 5 bases at V and 7 bases at J, leaving 13 bases unmatched. Germline assignment: CDR1 SQVTM and CDR2 ANQGSEA.

The DNA for the CDR3 is TGTGCCAGCAGCCCACAGGGGGCCGGGCACACTGAAGCTTTCTTT. Encoded protein: CASSPQGAGHTEAFF. This chain connects TRBV7-6 to TRBJ1-1; 9 positions match TRBD1. The junction had 7 bases not matched to a gene; V was cut back by 5 bases and J by 3 bases. Germline V gene lookup returns CDR1 SGHVS and CDR2 FNYEAQ. The CDR3 is 15 amino acids.

The chain couples TRBV7-6 to TRBJ1-5; 8 bases map to TRBD1. V gave up 5 bases and J gave up 7 bases; unmatched junction bases: 4. CDR1 is SGHVS and CDR2 is FNYEAQ in the germline V gene. The CDR3 has 13 amino acids. In DNA form, the CDR3 reads TGTGCCAGCAGCCAGGGGGCAGGACAGCCCCAGCATTTT. Protein product: CASSQGAGQPQHF.